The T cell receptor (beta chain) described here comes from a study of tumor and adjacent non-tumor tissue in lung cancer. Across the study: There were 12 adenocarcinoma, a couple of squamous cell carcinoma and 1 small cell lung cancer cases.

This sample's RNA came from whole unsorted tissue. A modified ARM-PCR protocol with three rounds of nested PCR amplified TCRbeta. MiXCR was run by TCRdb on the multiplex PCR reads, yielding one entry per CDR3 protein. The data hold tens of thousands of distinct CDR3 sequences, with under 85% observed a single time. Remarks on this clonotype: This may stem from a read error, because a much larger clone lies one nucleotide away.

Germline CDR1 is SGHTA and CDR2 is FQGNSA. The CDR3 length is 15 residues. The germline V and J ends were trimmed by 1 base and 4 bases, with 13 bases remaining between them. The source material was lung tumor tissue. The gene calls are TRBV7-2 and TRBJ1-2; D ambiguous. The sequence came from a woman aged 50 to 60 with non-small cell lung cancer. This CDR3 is CTSSLVVAGIYGYTF. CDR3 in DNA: TGTACCAGCAGCTTAGTAGTTGCAGGAATCTATGGCTACACCTTC.